This T cell receptor beta chain was captured in a study of Ad26.COV2.S vaccination and SARS-CoV-2 variants. Study summary: It was the COV1001 Ad26.COV2.S trial arm that included the donor. Donor got 5x10^10 or 1x10^11 viral particles of Ad26.COV2.S.

Germline V gene data show CDR1 as GTSNPN and CDR2 as SVGIG (reference sequence). Between the trimmed V and J ends, which lost 3 bases and 3 bases, there was a span of 14 bases. CDR3 size: 14 residues. The treatment: over 15 received Ad26.COV2.S at low or high dose, single or two shots; several received placebo; per-sample allocation not given. The samples date from day 63 after the first vaccine or placebo injection. Vaccine was an Ad26 vector expressing Wuhan-strain SARS-CoV-2 spike. Profiled with immunoSEQ multiplex PCR; TCRdb holds only in-frame clones, not every one. The sample shows some 640,000 clones, roughly 90% of them seen only once.

The V gene is TRBV30, the J gene TRBJ2-5; D may match TRBD1 or TRBD2 (6 bases each). The material sequenced was peripheral blood, taken in a trial of Ad26.COV2.S vaccine versus placebo. The receptor was isolated from a person between 18 and 65 years old who received the Ad26.COV2.S COVID-19 vaccine or a placebo. CDR3 loop: CAWRPPGAKETQYF. The CDR3, as DNA: TGTGCCTGGAGGCCCCCGGGGGCGAAAGAGACCCAGTACTTC.